This T cell receptor (beta chain) was sequenced for a study of response to subunit inactivated influenza vaccine. General study points: That few new T cells are recruited by each seasonal influenza vaccination was the authors' suggestion.

Germline lookup yields CDR1 MNHEY and CDR2 SMNVEV (reference sequence). This CDR3 is 14 amino acids long. TCRdb passed the RT-PCR reads through MiXCR, listing each CDR3 protein once. The table records about 310,000 distinct CDR3 sequences, roughly 22% of them present only once. Details on this clonotype: The antigen remains unidentified. One end of the junction fails to match germline, which may point to a read error.

This TCR was sampled from a man between 50 and 75 years old who received an inactivated influenza vaccine. The V call is TRBV27, the J call TRBJ2-3, with a weak D call TRBD2 (6 bases). The specimen comprised PBMCs from blood, sampled about 20 months after vaccination. The CDR3 region is CASSPRDFTDTQYF. CDR3 DNA sequence: TGTGCCAGCAGTCCCCGGGACTTCACAGATACCCAGTATTTT.